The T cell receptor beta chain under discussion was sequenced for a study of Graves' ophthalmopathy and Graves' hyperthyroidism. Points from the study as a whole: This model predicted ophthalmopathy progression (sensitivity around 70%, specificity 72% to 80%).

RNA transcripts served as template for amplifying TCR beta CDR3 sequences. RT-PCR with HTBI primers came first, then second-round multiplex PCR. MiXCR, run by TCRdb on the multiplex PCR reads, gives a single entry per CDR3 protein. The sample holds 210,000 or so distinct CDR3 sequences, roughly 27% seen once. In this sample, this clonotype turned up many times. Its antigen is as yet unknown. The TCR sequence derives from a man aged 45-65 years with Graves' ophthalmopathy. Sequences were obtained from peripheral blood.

CDR3 loop: CASRPATGNYGYTF. CDR3 DNA sequence: TGTGCCAGCAGACCAGCGACAGGAAATTATGGCTACACCTTC. This chain connects TRBV3-1 to TRBJ1-2; tentatively, D is TRBD1 (6 bases). CDR1 is LGHDT, CDR2 YNNKEL, per germline (reference sequence). With 6 bases removed from V and 5 bases from J, the gap between germline ends came to 16 bases. The CDR3 is made up of 14 amino acids.